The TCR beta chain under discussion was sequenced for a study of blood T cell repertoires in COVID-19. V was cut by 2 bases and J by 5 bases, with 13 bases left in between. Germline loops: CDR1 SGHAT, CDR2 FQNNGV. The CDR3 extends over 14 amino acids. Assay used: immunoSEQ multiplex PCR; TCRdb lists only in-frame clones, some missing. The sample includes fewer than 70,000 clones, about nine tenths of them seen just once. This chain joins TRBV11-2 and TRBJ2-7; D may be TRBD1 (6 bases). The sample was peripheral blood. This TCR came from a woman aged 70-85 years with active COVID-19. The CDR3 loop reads CASSLSRRTDEQYF. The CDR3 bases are TGTGCCAGCAGCTTATCGAGGCGGACAGACGAGCAGTACTTC. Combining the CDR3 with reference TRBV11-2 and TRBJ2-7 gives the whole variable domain EAGVAQSPRYKIIEKRQSVAFWCNPISGHATLYWYQQILGQGPKLLIQFQNNGVVDDSQLPKDRFSAERLKGVDSTLKIQPAKLEDSAVYLCASSLSRRTDEQYFGPGTRLTVT.